These 16 T cell receptor beta chains originate from one sample sequenced in a study of CD8+CD57+ T cells in acquired aplastic anemia (dated by TCRdb to 2016 to 2019). Sequencing used an Illumina HiSeq 2000. Profiling of TCR beta VDJ combinations and CDR3 sequences used genomic DNA as the template. TCRdb reworked the public reads: Q25 trimming with fastp, MiXCR clone assembly, productive beta chains retained. Under each unique CDR3 protein, matching rows form one entry showing the most common genes and DNA. The sample records around 230,000 distinct CDR3 sequences, roughly 55% of which are singletons. The ten largest clones represent approximately 30% of the sample. Material: sorted CD4+, CD8+, or CD8+CD57+ T cells (not recorded which) from PBMCs. The receptor set was obtained from a human donor in good health.

The gene calls are TRBV10-3 and TRBJ2-3; D tentatively reads TRBD1 or TRBD2 (6 bases each). Trimming shortened V by 4 bases and J by 2 bases, and 13 bases separated the two germline ends. The CDR3 has 15 residues. The germline V gene encodes CDR1 ENHRY and CDR2 SYGVKD. This CDR3 reads CAISGRGEITDTQYF. The DNA for the CDR3 is TGTGCCATCAGTGGGAGGGGGGAGATCACAGATACGCAGTATTTT.

The J gene is TRBJ2-1, the V gene TRBV15; 10 bases are a match to TRBD1. The CDR3 runs 16 residues. V shed 1 base and J 5 bases; nucleotides not matched to a gene: 5. The germline V gene has CDR1 LNHNV and CDR2 YYDKDF (reference sequence). The DNA for the CDR3 is TGTGCCACCAGCAGAGTCCGGGACAGGGGAAACAATGAGCAGTTCTTC. Its protein product is CATSRVRDRGNNEQFF.

Details on this clonotype: The junction departs from the called germline gene at one end, perhaps through a read error. The chain links TRBV7-6 to TRBJ2-5; TRBD1 agrees at 9 bases. The CDR3 covers 18 residues. Germline CDR1 SGHVS, CDR2 FNYEAQ. The DNA for the CDR3 is TGTGCCAGCGGCTTAGGACGCGGAGGGACAGGGAGGGAAGAGACCCAGTACTTC. This codes for CASGLGRGGTGREETQYF.

The V gene is TRBV7-2, the J gene TRBJ1-1; D remains unclear. From germline, CDR1 is SGHTA and CDR2 FQGNSA. V lost 5 bases to trimming and J lost 1 base, with 11 bases between them. The CDR3 runs to 14 residues. Here the CDR3 reads CASSPFQANTEAFF. The CDR3 region has the DNA TGTGCCAGCAGCCCCTTTCAAGCGAACACTGAAGCTTTCTTT.

The rearrangement links TRBV7-9 to TRBJ2-5; 12 nucleotides agree with TRBD1. There are 16 residues in the CDR3. Germline V gene lookup returns CDR1 SEHNR and CDR2 FQNEAQ (reference sequence). Trimming cost V 1 base and J 5 bases; bases outside gene matches: 5. The CDR3 bases are TGTGCCAGCAGCTTAGTGGGACAGGGGGCTCGGGAGACCCAGTACTTC. This sequence encodes CASSLVGQGARETQYF.

This clonotype was detected a few times. CDR3 in DNA: TGTGCCAGCGTCCAAGCGGGACACGAAGCTTTCTTT. Translation gives CASVQAGHEAFF. This chain connects TRBV11-2 to TRBJ1-1; D is perhaps TRBD1 (6 bases). Trimming removed 8 bases from V and 8 bases from J, with 15 bases in between. Germline V gene data show CDR1 as SGHAT and CDR2 as FQNNGV. The CDR3 is made up of 12 amino acids.

This clonotype was counted ten times or more. The V gene is TRBV6-5, the J gene TRBJ1-5; weak D call: TRBD1 (6 bases). The CDR3 spans 15 residues. V was pared by 7 bases and J by 3 bases, with 16 bases between. Germline lookup yields CDR1 MNHEY and CDR2 SVGAGI. The CDR3: CASNPGQGFNQPQHF. The CDR3 DNA follows: TGTGCCAGCAATCCGGGACAAGGTTTCAATCAGCCCCAGCATTTT.

The chain combines TRBV7-9 with TRBJ1-1; no reliable D call. The germline V gene has CDR1 SEHNR and CDR2 FQNEAQ (reference sequence). The CDR3 contains 13 residues. Trimming removed 1 base at V and 7 bases at J, with 10 bases between. The CDR3 loop reads CASSLGSSVEAFF. As DNA, the CDR3 is TGTGCCAGCAGCTTAGGATCCTCGGTTGAAGCTTTCTTT.

The chain is built from TRBV20-1 and TRBJ2-7; weak D call: TRBD1 (7 bases). Per germline, CDR1 DFQATT and CDR2 SNEGSKA (reference sequence). V was clipped by 6 bases and J by 9 bases, with 21 bases between them. The CDR3 covers 13 residues. CDR3 region: CSATSGSGGMQYF. The CDR3 DNA follows: TGCAGTGCCACCAGTGGTTCAGGGGGGATGCAGTACTTC.

The gene calls are TRBV29-1 and TRBJ2-3; 9 positions agree with TRBD1. The V segment lost 6 bases and the J segment 2 bases; nucleotides outside the gene matches: 6. Germline values: CDR1 SQVTM, CDR2 ANQGSEA. The CDR3 runs to 14 residues. As DNA, the CDR3 is TGCAGCGTGGGGGGGACAGGGACCACAGATACGCAGTATTTT. Residues: CSVGGTGTTDTQYF.

CDR3 sequence (DNA): TGTGCCAGCAGCTTAGTTGGTGGGGGCCTGTACGAGCAGTACTTC. It encodes CASSLVGGGLYEQYF. The J gene is TRBJ2-7, the V gene TRBV7-2; a weak D match, TRBD1 (6 bases). Per germline, CDR1 SGHTA and CDR2 FQGNSA. This CDR3 region has 15 residues. V was cut by 1 base and J by 4 bases, with 14 bases left in between.

The chain is built from TRBV10-3 and TRBJ1-5; 8 bases are a match to TRBD1. The CDR3 is made up of 14 amino acids. Germline CDR1 is ENHRY and CDR2 is SYGVKD. V lost 2 bases and J lost 6; bases outside the gene matches: 3. The CDR3 nucleotides are TGTGCCATCAGTGAGACAGGGGGTCTTCAGCCCCAGCATTTT. Protein product: CAISETGGLQPQHF.

The chain is built from TRBV7-9 and TRBJ2-3; D is possibly TRBD1 or TRBD2 (5 bases each). The length of the CDR3 is 16 residues. The V gene lost 5 bases and the J gene lost 1 base, with 16 bases spanning the gap. Germline CDR1 and CDR2: SEHNR and FQNEAQ (reference sequence). This chain's CDR3 is CASSKKRGYGTDTQYF. CDR3 sequence (DNA): TGTGCCAGCAGCAAAAAGAGGGGTTATGGCACAGATACGCAGTATTTT.

The chain joins TRBV19 to TRBJ2-6, with a possible D match to TRBD1 (6 bases). Trimming took 6 bases from V and 0 from J, leaving 15 bases between them. CDR1 is LNHDA, CDR2 SQIVND, per germline (reference sequence). This CDR3 spans 17 amino acids. As DNA, the CDR3 is TGTGCCAGTAGGATCGGGACACAGAGCTCTGGGGCCAACGTCCTGACTTTC. Translated: CASRIGTQSSGANVLTF.

This clonotype has a count of ten or more. The CDR3 reads CASSLGSSGSAIPSYNEQFF. In DNA, the CDR3 is TGTGCCAGCAGCTTAGGGTCTAGCGGGAGTGCCATCCCCTCTTACAATGAGCAGTTCTTC. The V and J genes are TRBV11-3 and TRBJ2-1; 10 nucleotides align to TRBD2. The length of the CDR3 is 20 residues. Germline V gene sequence: CDR1 SGHNT, CDR2 YENEEA. The V segment lost 1 base and the J segment 4 bases; nucleotides outside the gene matches: 16.

This clonotype has only one observation. This chain connects TRBV15 to TRBJ2-5; possible D gene TRBD2, 6 bases. Germline V gene sequence: CDR1 LNHNV, CDR2 YYDKDF (reference sequence). The CDR3 covers 15 residues. V lost 1 base, J lost 4 bases, and 13 bases lay in between. In nucleotides, the CDR3 is TGTGCCACCAGCAGAGCTATCGGGAGTAGAGAGACCCAGTACTTC. Its protein is CATSRAIGSRETQYF.